This record looks at one T cell receptor beta chain sequence and its context. Its target antigen remains unknown. No base quality information exists; no much larger clone differs at one position. The data were taken from a study of blood T cells in healthy people across ages (dated by TCRdb to between 2015 and 2017). About the study as a whole: In model experiments, template switching captured roughly one uniquely barcoded TCR beta cDNA molecule for every two T cells. The study measured age-related changes in TCR beta repertoire diversity using deep sequencing normalized with unique cDNA molecular identifiers. Donors were grouped into four age groups: young (average roughly 17 years), middle-aged (39), aged (around 60) and long-lived (around 80). To avoid experimental bias, donors of different ages were distributed randomly across sequencing lanes. Two additional independent replicas of 1 million unique cDNA reads from the same blood draw were analyzed for two donors (one aged 18 to 30 and one aged 80 or older). Findings and caveats that apply to the study as a whole: Total diversity estimates from one million sequenced T cells were considered lower bounds and underestimates. Compared with the aged group, the long-lived group had more naive CD4+ T cells, fewer expanded clones and increased TCR diversity, a pattern suggesting age selection. Observed TCR beta diversity per million T cells fell roughly linearly with age, and a significant reduction was already apparent by age around 44. Donor CMV infection status was unknown, potentially confounding age-related changes in expanded clonotypes. Bulk unsorted PBMC profiling prevented conclusive comparison of naive and antigen-experienced compartments. There was a strong correlation between observed TCR beta diversity and the percentage of naive T cells measured by flow cytometry.

The roughly 39 donors, aged roughly 6 to 90 years, were systemically healthy Caucasian individuals from Russia. Each donor gave about 9.2 milliliters of peripheral blood, drawn into EDTA-treated Vacutainer tubes. Ficoll-Paque density-gradient centrifugation was used to isolate PBMCs, with at least 7 million obtained per sample. Trizol reagent was used to extract total RNA from PBMCs, with at least 6 micrograms per sample. The percentages of naive CD45RAhigh/CD27high T cells were determined by flow cytometry on a PBMC aliquot from every donor. Libraries were prepared through 5' RACE. Sequencer: Illumina HiSeq 2500. A second about 7 to 11 cycle PCR used a sample-barcoded 5' primer and a J-beta primer mix. A template-switch 5' adaptor carrying 12 random nucleotides introduced a unique molecular identifier onto each TCR beta cDNA molecule. Each sample yielded at least 2.5 million CDR3-containing paired-end reads. The Mint cDNA synthesis kit, primed by a TRBC-specific oligonucleotide, was used to synthesize first-strand cDNA from all RNA. Following uracil-DNA glycosylase treatment, a first 18-cycle PCR with universal primers M1SS and BC2_uni_R was performed on all cDNA. In the source study's methods: For normalization, 1 million high-quality reads, each with a distinct molecular identifier, were randomly selected from each sample. Instead of being binned into consensus sequences, reads with shared molecular identifiers were discarded. MiTCR, with a Q25 quality threshold and the strictest error-elimination algorithm, was used for CDR3 identification, clonotype clustering and error correction. A nonparametric unseen species model with Euler transformation was used to estimate lower-bound total TCR beta diversity. TCRdb trimmed public reads at Q25 via fastp, called clones via MiXCR and kept in-frame beta chains. CDR3 protein duplicates are merged, each entry listing the most common genes and DNA. The authors' filters were not applied to this entry. Within this sample are about 2 million distinct CDR3 sequences, with 49% of them counted one time only. The ten largest clones add up to over 2% of the sample.

The sample comprised blood. The TCR was taken from a woman aged 40 to 50 in good health.

CDR3 loop: CASSLTGQYSNQPQHF. The DNA sequence reads TGTGCCAGCAGCTTAACAGGACAGTATAGCAATCAGCCCCAGCATTTT. The chain is made from TRBV7-8 and TRBJ1-5; the D gene is perhaps TRBD1, from 6 matching bases. The V end loses 2 bases and the J end loses 0 bases, and a stretch of 11 bases separates them. CDR1 and CDR2 are drawn from the germline V gene: SGHVS, FQNEAQ. Measured from the cysteine to the phenylalanine, the CDR3 is 16 residues long. The kept DNA is CDR3 alone, 48 bases in frame from the first base.